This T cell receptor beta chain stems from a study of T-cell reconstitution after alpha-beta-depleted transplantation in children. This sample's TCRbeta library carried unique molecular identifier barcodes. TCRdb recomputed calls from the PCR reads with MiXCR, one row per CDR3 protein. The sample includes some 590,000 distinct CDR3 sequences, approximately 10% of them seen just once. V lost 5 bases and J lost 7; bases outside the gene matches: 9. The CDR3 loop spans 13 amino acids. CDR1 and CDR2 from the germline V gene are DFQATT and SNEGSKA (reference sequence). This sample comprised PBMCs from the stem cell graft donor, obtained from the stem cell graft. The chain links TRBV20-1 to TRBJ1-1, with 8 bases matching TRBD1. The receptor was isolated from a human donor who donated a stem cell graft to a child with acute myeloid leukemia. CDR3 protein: CSASSGQVREAFF. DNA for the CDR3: TGCAGTGCTTCCTCGGGACAGGTCCGTGAAGCTTTCTTT.